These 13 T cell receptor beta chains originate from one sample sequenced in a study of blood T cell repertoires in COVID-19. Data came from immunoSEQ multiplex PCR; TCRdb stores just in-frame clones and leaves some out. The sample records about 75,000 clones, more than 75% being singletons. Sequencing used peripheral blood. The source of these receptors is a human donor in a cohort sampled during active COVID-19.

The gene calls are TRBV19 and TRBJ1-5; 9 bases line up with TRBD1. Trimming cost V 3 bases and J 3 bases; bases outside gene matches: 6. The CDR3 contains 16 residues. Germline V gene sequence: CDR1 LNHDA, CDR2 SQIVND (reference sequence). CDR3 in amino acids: CASSMGQGQSNQPQHF. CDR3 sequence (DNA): TGTGCCAGTAGTATGGGACAGGGACAATCCAATCAGCCCCAGCATTTT.

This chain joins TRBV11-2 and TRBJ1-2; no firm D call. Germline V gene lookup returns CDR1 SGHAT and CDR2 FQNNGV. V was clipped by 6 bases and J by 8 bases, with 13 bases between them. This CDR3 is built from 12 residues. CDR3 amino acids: CASSLEGSGYTF. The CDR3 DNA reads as TGTGCCAGCAGTCTAGAGGGCAGCGGCTACACCTTC.

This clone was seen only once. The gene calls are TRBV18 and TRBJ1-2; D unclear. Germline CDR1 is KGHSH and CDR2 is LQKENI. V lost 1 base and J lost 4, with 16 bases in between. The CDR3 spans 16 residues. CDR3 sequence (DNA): TGTGCCAGCTCACCACGGGAGCTGGGAGGTTCCTATGGCTACACCTTC. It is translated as CASSPRELGGSYGYTF.

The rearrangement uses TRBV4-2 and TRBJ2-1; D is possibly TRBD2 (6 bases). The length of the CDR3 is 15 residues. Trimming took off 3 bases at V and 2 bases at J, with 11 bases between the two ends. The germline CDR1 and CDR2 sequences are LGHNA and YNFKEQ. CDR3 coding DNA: TGTGCCAGCAGCCAGCGGGATAACGCCTACAATGAGCAGTTCTTC. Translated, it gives CASSQRDNAYNEQFF.

The CDR3 region is CASSLIARGASYGYTF. The CDR3 DNA reads TGTGCCAGCAGCTTAATCGCCCGCGGGGCGAGCTATGGCTACACCTTC. This sequence joins TRBV11-2 and TRBJ1-2; possible D gene TRBD1, 5 bases. The CDR3 consists of 16 residues. Germline CDR1 SGHAT, CDR2 FQNNGV. Between the trimmed V and J ends, which lost 2 bases and 4 bases, there was a span of 17 bases. The full variable domain, rest sourced from reference TRBV11-2 and TRBJ1-2, is EAGVAQSPRYKIIEKRQSVAFWCNPISGHATLYWYQQILGQGPKLLIQFQNNGVVDDSQLPKDRFSAERLKGVDSTLKIQPAKLEDSAVYLCASSLIARGASYGYTFGSGTRLTVV.

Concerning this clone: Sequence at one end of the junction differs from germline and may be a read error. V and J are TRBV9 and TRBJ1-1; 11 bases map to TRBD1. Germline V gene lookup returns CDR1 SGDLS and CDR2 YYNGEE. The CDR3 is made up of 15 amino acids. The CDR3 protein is CASSVATGQGAGLGF. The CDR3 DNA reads TGTGCCAGCAGCGTAGCTACCGGACAGGGGGCGGGACTCGGCTTT. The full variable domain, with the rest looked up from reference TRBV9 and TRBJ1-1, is DSGVTQTPKHLITATGQRVTLRCSPRSGDLSVYWYQQSLDQGLQFLIQYYNGEERAKGNILERFSAQQFPDLHSELNLSSLELGDSALYFCASSVATGQGAGLGFGQGTRLTVV.

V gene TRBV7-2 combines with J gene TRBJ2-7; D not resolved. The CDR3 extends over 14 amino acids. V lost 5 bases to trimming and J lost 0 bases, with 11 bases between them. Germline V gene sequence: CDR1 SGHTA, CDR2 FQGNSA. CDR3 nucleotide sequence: TGTGCCAGCAGCCCTCCGGGTACCTCCTACGAGCAGTACTTC. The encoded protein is CASSPPGTSYEQYF. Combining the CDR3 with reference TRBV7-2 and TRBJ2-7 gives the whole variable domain GAGVSQSPSNKVTEKGKDVELRCDPISGHTALYWYRQSLGQGLEFLIYFQGNSAPDKSGLPSDRFSAERTGGSVSTLTIQRTQQEDSAVYLCASSPPGTSYEQYFGPGTRLTVT.

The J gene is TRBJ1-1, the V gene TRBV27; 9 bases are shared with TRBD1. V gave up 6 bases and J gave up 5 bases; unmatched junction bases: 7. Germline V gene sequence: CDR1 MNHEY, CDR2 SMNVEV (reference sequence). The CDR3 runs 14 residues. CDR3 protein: CASSVDRGGTEAFF. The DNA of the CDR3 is TGTGCCAGCAGCGTGGACAGGGGTGGGACTGAAGCTTTCTTT.

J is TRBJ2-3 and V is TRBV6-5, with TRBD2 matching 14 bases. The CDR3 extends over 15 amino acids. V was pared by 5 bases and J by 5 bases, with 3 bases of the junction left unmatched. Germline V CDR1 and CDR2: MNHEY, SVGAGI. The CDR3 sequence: CASSRLAGGGDTQYF. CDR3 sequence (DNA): TGTGCCAGCAGTAGACTAGCGGGAGGGGGAGATACGCAGTATTTT.

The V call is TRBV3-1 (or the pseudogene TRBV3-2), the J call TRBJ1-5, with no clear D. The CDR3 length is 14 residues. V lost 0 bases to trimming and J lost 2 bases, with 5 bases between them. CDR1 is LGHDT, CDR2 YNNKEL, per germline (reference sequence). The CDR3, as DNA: TGTGCCAGCAGCCAAGAGGCGGGCAATCAGCCCCAGCATTTT. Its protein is CASSQEAGNQPQHF.

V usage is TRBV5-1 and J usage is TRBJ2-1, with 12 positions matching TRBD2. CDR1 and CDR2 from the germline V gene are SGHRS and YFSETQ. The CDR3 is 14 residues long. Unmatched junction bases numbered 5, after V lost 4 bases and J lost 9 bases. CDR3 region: CASSMGLAGGEQFF. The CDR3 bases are TGCGCCAGCAGCATGGGACTAGCGGGTGGTGAGCAGTTCTTC.

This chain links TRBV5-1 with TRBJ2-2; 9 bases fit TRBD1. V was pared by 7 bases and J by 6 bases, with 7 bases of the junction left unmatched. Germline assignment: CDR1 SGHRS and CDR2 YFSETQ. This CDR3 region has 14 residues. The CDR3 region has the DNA TGCGCCAGCCAGATGACAGGGGGATCCGGGGAGCTGTTTTTT. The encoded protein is CASQMTGGSGELFF.

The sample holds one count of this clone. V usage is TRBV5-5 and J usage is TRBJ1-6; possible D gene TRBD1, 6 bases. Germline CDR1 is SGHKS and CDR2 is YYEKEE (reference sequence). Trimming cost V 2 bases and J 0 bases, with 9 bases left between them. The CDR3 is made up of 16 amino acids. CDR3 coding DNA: TGTGCCAGCAGCTTACAGGGTTTCTCCTATAATTCACCCCTCCACTTT. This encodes CASSLQGFSYNSPLHF.